This TCR beta chain came from a study of blood T cells in healthy people across ages. Study-level findings and limits: Investigators treated diversity estimates from one million T cells as underestimates.

For the second PCR, which ran for roughly 6 to 12 cycles, a sample-barcoded 5' primer and a J-beta primer mix were used. TCRdb fed the 5' RACE reads into MiXCR, producing one record per CDR3 protein. The repertoire holds under 1,100,000 distinct CDR3 sequences, with 20% to 25% as singletons. This clonotype was seen more than once but under ten times. Its antigen is undetermined. Separately, the same data were catalogued under a study of T cells of mothers and their children.

This sequence originates from a girl aged 2 to 9 in good health. The source material was blood.

CDR3 coding DNA: TGCAGCGACAGACTGGGGTCCTACAATGAGCAGTTCTTC. It translates to CSDRLGSYNEQFF. V usage is TRBV29-1 and J usage is TRBJ2-1; no definite D call. The germline V gene has CDR1 SQVTM and CDR2 ANQGSEA. This CDR3 has 13 amino acids. V was shortened by 7 bases and J by 1 base, with 11 bases between the two germline ends.